These 22 T cell receptor beta chains originate from one sample sequenced in a study of T cell clonotyping in hematopoietic cell transplantation. The method was immunoSEQ multiplex PCR; TCRdb's version includes in-frame clones alone and lacks a portion of them. In the table there are some 16,000 clones, around 90% of which are singletons. Material for sequencing was peripheral blood mononuclear cells. The source of these receptors is a man aged 40-49 years in good health. Some clones in this sample may be carry-over from other donors' samples.

V and J are TRBV28 and TRBJ2-7, with 7 positions matching TRBD1. The CDR3 covers 15 residues. J gave up 3 bases and V 6 bases, and 11 bases lay outside the gene matches. Germline CDR1 reads MDHEN; CDR2 reads SYDVKM. In DNA form, the CDR3 reads TGTGCCAGCAGACCTTCAGGGGACAGAAACTACGAGCAGTACTTC. Translating gives CASRPSGDRNYEQYF. The full variable domain, rest sourced from reference TRBV28 and TRBJ2-7, is DVKVTQSSRYLVKRTGEKVFLECVQDMDHENMFWYRQDPGLGLRLIYFSYDVKMKEKGDIPEGYSVSREKKERFSLILESASTNQTSMYLCASRPSGDRNYEQYFGPGTRLTVT.

V and J are TRBV19 and TRBJ2-3, with TRBD1 identical over 9 bases. This CDR3 has 17 residues. Germline V gene lookup returns CDR1 LNHDA and CDR2 SQIVND (reference sequence). V trimming: 3 bases; J trimming: 4 bases; junction bases outside the gene matches: 11. The CDR3 DNA sequence: TGTGCCAGTAGTATCCGTAGGATGGGACAGGGTGCAGATACGCAGTATTTT. Translation: CASSIRRMGQGADTQYF. The full variable domain, its missing parts supplied by reference TRBV19 and TRBJ2-3, is DGGITQSPKYLFRKEGQNVTLSCEQNLNHDAMYWYRQDPGQGLRLIYYSQIVNDFQKGDIAEGYSVSREKKESFPLTVTSAQKNPTAFYLCASSIRRMGQGADTQYFGPGTRLTVL.

This chain connects TRBV2 to TRBJ2-3; a possible D gene is TRBD2 (6 bases). Per germline, CDR1 SNHLY and CDR2 FYNNEI. V lost 1 base, J lost 0 bases, and 11 bases lay in between. The CDR3 spans 16 residues. CDR3 nucleotides: TGTGCCAGCAGTGAAGATGGAGGGGAAAGCACAGATACGCAGTATTTT. It specifies CASSEDGGESTDTQYF.

This chain joins TRBV25-1 and TRBJ2-3, with 10 bases fitting TRBD2. CDR3 length: 18 amino acids. Per the germline V gene, CDR1 is MGHDK and CDR2 is SYGVNS. With V trimmed by 3 bases and J by 1 base, 10 bases remained unmatched. CDR3 amino acids: CASSDPTSGQSGTDTQYF. The CDR3 bases are TGTGCCAGCAGTGACCCGACTAGCGGGCAGTCAGGCACAGATACGCAGTATTTT.

The rearrangement joins TRBV14 to TRBJ2-3; D gene ambiguous. The CDR3 is made up of 13 amino acids. Trimming left V 5 bases short and J 0 bases short, with 6 bases between. Germline CDR1 is SGHDN and CDR2 is FVKESK. CDR3 in DNA: TGTGCCAGCAGCGAGTTGAGCACAGATACGCAGTATTTT. It specifies CASSELSTDTQYF.

The chain has TRBV29-1 and TRBJ1-2, with D possibly matching TRBD1 (5 bases). Trimming removed 1 base from V and 1 base from J, with 7 bases in between. The CDR3 length is 13 residues. Germline V gene lookup returns CDR1 SQVTM and CDR2 ANQGSEA. The CDR3: CSVEGGDNYGYTF. The CDR3 DNA is TGCAGCGTTGAAGGGGGGGATAACTATGGCTACACCTTC.

V gene TRBV2 combines with J gene TRBJ2-5; D is unclear. Trimming took 7 bases from V and 14 from J, leaving 8 bases between them. In germline, CDR1 is SNHLY, CDR2 FYNNEI. The CDR3 covers 8 residues. The CDR3 protein is CASTTQYF. CDR3 DNA: TGTGCCAGCACCACGCAATACTTC.

The J gene is TRBJ2-6, the V gene TRBV4-3, with TRBD1 identical over 7 bases. The ends lost 2 bases at V and 1 base at J; junction bases unmatched: 2. This CDR3 comprises 16 residues. CDR1 and CDR2 (germline): LGHNA, YSLEER. In nucleotides, the CDR3 is TGCGCCAGCAGCCAACGACAGGGTTCTGGGGCCAACGTCCTGACTTTC. Protein product: CASSQRQGSGANVLTF.

The rearrangement uses TRBV6-5 and TRBJ1-5; a weak D match, TRBD1 (6 bases). From germline, CDR1 is MNHEY and CDR2 SVGAGI. V gave up 5 bases and J gave up 8 bases, with 16 bases separating them. This CDR3 contains 14 residues. The CDR3 region is CASSPDSSMKPQHF. CDR3 coding DNA: TGTGCCAGCAGTCCGGACAGTTCGATGAAGCCCCAGCATTTT.

The rearrangement joins TRBV7-2 to TRBJ2-5, with 8 positions matching TRBD2. This CDR3 is built from 17 residues. The V and J ends lost 6 bases and 5 bases, in that order; junction bases with no gene match: 17. Germline V gives CDR1 SGHTA, CDR2 FQGNSA. The DNA for the CDR3 is TGTGCCAGCAGAACCGACCACGGGAGGGCGTATGGGGAGACCCAGTACTTC. Translation gives CASRTDHGRAYGETQYF.

This chain links TRBV7-2 with TRBJ2-7, with D perhaps TRBD1 (6 bases). Trimming took 5 bases from V and 1 from J, leaving 15 bases between them. Germline V gene data show CDR1 as SGHTA and CDR2 as FQGNSA. The CDR3 spans 15 residues. The DNA for the CDR3 is TGTGCCAGCAGCGCGATCCCGACAGGTTCCTACGAGCAGTACTTC. It translates to CASSAIPTGSYEQYF.

V and J are TRBV6-1 and TRBJ2-6, with D possibly matching TRBD2 (5 bases). The V end lost 4 bases, the J end lost 0 bases, and 10 bases lay between the germline ends. Germline values: CDR1 MNHNS, CDR2 SASEGT. This CDR3 has 16 residues. CDR3 sequence: CASSGGGHSGANVLTF. CDR3 sequence (DNA): TGTGCCAGCAGTGGCGGCGGGCACTCTGGGGCCAACGTCCTGACTTTC.

The J gene is TRBJ1-1, the V gene TRBV5-4; the D is unclear. The V gene's germline CDR1 is SGHNT and CDR2 YYREEE (reference sequence). The CDR3 runs to 13 residues. Trimming shortened V by 0 bases and J by 6 bases, and 9 bases separated the two germline ends. CDR3 loop: CASSLGALSEAFF. CDR3 coding DNA: TGTGCCAGCAGCTTGGGAGCGCTATCTGAAGCTTTCTTT.

The J gene is TRBJ2-7, the V gene TRBV6-1, with a possible D match to TRBD1 (5 bases). CDR3 size: 13 residues. The V end was cut by 2 bases, the J end by 3 bases, with 8 bases between. CDR1 is MNHNS, CDR2 SASEGT, per germline. For the CDR3, the DNA is TGTGCCAGCAGTGAAAGGGGCGGCTACGAGCAGTACTTC. Residues: CASSERGGYEQYF.

This clone was counted once. This rearrangement joins TRBV7-2 to TRBJ2-3; no reliable D call. V was shortened by 0 bases and J by 3 bases, with 1 base between the two germline ends. Per germline, CDR1 SGHTA and CDR2 FQGNSA. The CDR3 spans 12 residues. This CDR3 reads CASSLATDTQYF. CDR3 DNA sequence: TGTGCCAGCAGCTTAGCAACAGATACGCAGTATTTT. Filled out from reference TRBV7-2 and TRBJ2-3, the complete variable domain reads GAGVSQSPSNKVTEKGKDVELRCDPISGHTALYWYRQSLGQGLEFLIYFQGNSAPDKSGLPSDRFSAERTGGSVSTLTIQRTQQEDSAVYLCASSLATDTQYFGPGTRLTVL.

The CDR3 sequence is CAWSSTANEQYF. For the CDR3, the DNA is TGTGCCTGGAGTTCGACTGCTAACGAGCAGTACTTC. V is TRBV30 and J is TRBJ2-7; D gene uncertain. V gave up 2 bases and J gave up 5 bases, with 10 bases separating them. The length of the CDR3 is 12 residues. CDR1 and CDR2 (germline): GTSNPN, SVGIG (reference sequence). Filled out from reference TRBV30 and TRBJ2-7, the complete variable domain reads SQTIHQWPATLVQPVGSPLSLECTVEGTSNPNLYWYRQAAGRGLQLLFYSVGIGQISSEVPQNLSASRPQDRQFILSSKKLLLSDSGFYLCAWSSTANEQYFGPGTRLTVT.

V usage is TRBV4-3 and J usage is TRBJ2-5, with D uncertain. Germline values: CDR1 LGHNA, CDR2 YSLEER. The CDR3 covers 15 residues. V gave up 0 bases and J gave up 2 bases, with 10 bases separating them. CDR3 DNA: TGCGCCAGCAGCCAAGAGGCAGGAGAACAAGAGACCCAGTACTTC. Its translation: CASSQEAGEQETQYF.

Only a few counts were recorded for this clone. V and J are TRBV5-4 and TRBJ2-1; TRBD2 aligns across 8 bases. This CDR3 contains 15 residues. Germline assignment: CDR1 SGHNT and CDR2 YYREEE (reference sequence). After removal of 5 bases from V and 5 bases from J, the junction contained 9 bases not matched to a gene. CDR3 DNA: TGTGCCAGCAGAACGTTTAGCGGGACAAACAATGAGCAGTTCTTC. Its translation: CASRTFSGTNNEQFF.

This chain joins TRBV30 and TRBJ1-3; D perhaps matches TRBD1 (5 bases). Looked up from germline, CDR1 is GTSNPN and CDR2 is SVGIG (reference sequence). The CDR3 length is 12 residues. V was pared by 5 bases and J by 4 bases, with 9 bases between. For the CDR3, the DNA is TGTGCCTGGGGGGGGTTAGGAAACACCATATATTTT. As protein: CAWGGLGNTIYF.

The V gene is TRBV29-1, the J gene TRBJ1-2, with TRBD1 matching 9 bases. This CDR3 comprises 12 residues. V shed 6 bases and J 9 bases; nucleotides not matched to a gene: 8. Germline CDR1 is SQVTM and CDR2 is ANQGSEA. This chain's CDR3 is CSVARDRESYTF. The DNA for the CDR3 is TGCAGCGTCGCAAGGGACAGGGAAAGCTACACCTTC.

The chain recombines TRBV5-4 with TRBJ1-1; tentative D call: TRBD1 (5 bases). CDR3 length: 15 residues. Germline V CDR1 and CDR2: SGHNT, YYREEE (reference sequence). Trimming shortened V by 0 bases and J by 4 bases, and 13 bases separated the two germline ends. The CDR3 sequence: CASSLDVTVSTEAFF. The DNA for the CDR3 is TGTGCCAGCAGCTTGGATGTGACAGTCTCCACTGAAGCTTTCTTT.

The rearrangement links TRBV5-8 to TRBJ2-7; 7 positions match TRBD1. The V gene's germline CDR1 is SGHTS and CDR2 YDEGEE. The V segment lost 2 bases and the J segment 3 bases; nucleotides outside the gene matches: 2. This CDR3 is 13 amino acids long. DNA for the CDR3: TGTGCCAGCAGCTTTGGGGACAGCTACGAGCAGTACTTC. It is translated as CASSFGDSYEQYF.